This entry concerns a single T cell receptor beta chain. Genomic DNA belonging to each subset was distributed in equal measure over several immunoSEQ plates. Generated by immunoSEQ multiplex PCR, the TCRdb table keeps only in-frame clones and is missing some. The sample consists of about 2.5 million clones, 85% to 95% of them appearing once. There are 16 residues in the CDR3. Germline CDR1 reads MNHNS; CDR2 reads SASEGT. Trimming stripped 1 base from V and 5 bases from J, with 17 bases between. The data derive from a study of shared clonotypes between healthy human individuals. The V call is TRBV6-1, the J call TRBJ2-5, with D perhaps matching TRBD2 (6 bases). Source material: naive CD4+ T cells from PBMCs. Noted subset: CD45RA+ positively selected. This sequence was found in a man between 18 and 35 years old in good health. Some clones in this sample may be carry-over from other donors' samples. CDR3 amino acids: CASSEDPAGGGETQYF. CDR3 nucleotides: TGTGCCAGCAGTGAAGATCCCGCGGGTGGGGGGGAGACCCAGTACTTC.